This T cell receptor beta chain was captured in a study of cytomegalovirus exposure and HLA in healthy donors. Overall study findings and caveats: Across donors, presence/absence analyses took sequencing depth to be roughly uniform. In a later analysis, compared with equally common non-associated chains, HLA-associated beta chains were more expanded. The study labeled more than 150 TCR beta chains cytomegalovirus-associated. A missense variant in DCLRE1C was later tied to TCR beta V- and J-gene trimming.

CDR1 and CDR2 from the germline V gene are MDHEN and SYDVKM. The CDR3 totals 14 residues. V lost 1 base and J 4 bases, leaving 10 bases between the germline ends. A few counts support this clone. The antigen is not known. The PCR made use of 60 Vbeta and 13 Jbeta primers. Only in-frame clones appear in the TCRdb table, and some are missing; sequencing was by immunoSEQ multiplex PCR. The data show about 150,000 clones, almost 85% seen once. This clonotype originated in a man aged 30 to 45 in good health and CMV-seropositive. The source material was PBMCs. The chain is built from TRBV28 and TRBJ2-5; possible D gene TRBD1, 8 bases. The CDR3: CASSLYRGGETQYF. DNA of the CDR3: TGTGCCAGCAGTTTATACAGGGGGGGAGAGACCCAGTACTTC.